This T cell receptor beta chain was sequenced during a study of blood T cell repertoires in COVID-19. Study information: From T cells, B-cell-depleted T cells, or PBMCs came the material, which was cDNA or gDNA.

Source study methods: By means of reference gene primer amplification, nucleated cell counts were estimated. Generated by immunoSEQ multiplex PCR, the TCRdb table keeps only in-frame clones and is missing some. Clonal size and the V and J genes are those of that table, whereas D and trimming came from the DNA. The sample lists under 200,000 clones; under 85% were seen once. CDR3 length: 12 residues. The V segment lost 10 bases and the J segment 5 bases; nucleotides outside the gene matches: 5. From germline, CDR1 is SNHLY and CDR2 FYNNEI. The TCR comes from a man aged 70 or older with acute or convalescent COVID-19. The sequenced sample consisted of peripheral blood. The rearrangement joins TRBV2 to TRBJ1-1, with 9 nucleotides matching TRBD1. CDR3 sequence: CAIQTGGTEAFF. CDR3 nucleotide sequence: TGTGCCATCCAGACAGGGGGAACTGAAGCTTTCTTT. Combining the CDR3 with reference TRBV2 and TRBJ1-1 gives the whole variable domain EPEVTQTPSHQVTQMGQEVILRCVPISNHLYFYWYRQILGQKVEFLVSFYNNEISEKSEIFDDQFSVERPDGSNFTLKIRSTKLEDSAMYFCAIQTGGTEAFFGQGTRLTVV.